This TCR beta chain stems from a study of blood T cell repertoires in COVID-19. About the research overall: Some COVID-19 samples were acute and others convalescent; all came from the United States, Italy and Spain. T cells, B-cell-depleted T cells, or PBMCs supplied cDNA or gDNA.

Per the study methods: Reference gene primer amplification gave estimated nucleated cell counts. Data came from immunoSEQ multiplex PCR; TCRdb stores just in-frame clones and leaves some out. V, J and clone size derive from that table, while D and trimming were established from the DNA sequence. The table lists about 140,000 clones, approximately 87% of them singletons. Between the trimmed V and J ends, which lost 3 bases and 4 bases, there was a span of 6 bases. This CDR3 spans 12 amino acids. Participant-reported clinical history was the basis for cohort assignment. This TCR derives from a man aged 55 to 70 who had recovered from COVID-19. Material for sequencing was PBMCs or T cells enriched from blood (not recorded which). This chain links TRBV12-3 or TRBV12-4 with TRBJ1-1; D is unclear. CDR3 in amino acids: CASSFFSTEAFF. In DNA form, the CDR3 reads TGTGCCAGCAGTTTTTTCAGCACTGAAGCTTTCTTT.